What follows are 29 T cell receptor beta chains derived from one specimen sequenced in a study of T cell changes during pregnancy in multiple sclerosis. This table comes from immunoSEQ multiplex PCR, and its TCRdb copy is limited to in-frame clones, with some not included. The sample shows tens of thousands of clones, 85% to 95% of them seen only once. The starting material was CD4+ T cells from peripheral blood mononuclear cells, obtained in the second trimester of pregnancy. The source of these receptors is a female donor with multiple sclerosis, enrolled in a pregnancy study.

The genes are TRBV11-3 and TRBJ2-3, with 10 bases aligning to TRBD1. Unmatched junction bases numbered 5, after V lost 5 bases and J lost 3 bases. Germline CDR1 SGHNT, CDR2 YENEEA. The CDR3 covers 15 residues. CDR3 residues: CASSGGTGATDTQYF. In DNA form, the CDR3 reads TGTGCCAGCAGCGGTGGGACAGGGGCAACAGATACGCAGTATTTT. The complete variable domain, with remaining parts taken from reference TRBV11-3 and TRBJ2-3, reads EAGVVQSPRYKIIEKKQPVAFWCNPISGHNTLYWYLQNLGQGPELLIRYENEEAVDDSQLPKDRFSAERLKGVDSTLKIQPAELGDSAVYLCASSGGTGATDTQYFGPGTRLTVL.

This clone was seen a single time. The chain couples TRBV7-2 to TRBJ2-5; D is undetermined. The CDR3 loop spans 12 amino acids. Between the trimmed V and J ends, which lost 5 bases and 2 bases, there was a span of 6 bases. Germline V gene lookup returns CDR1 SGHTA and CDR2 FQGNSA. The chain's CDR3 is CASSAQQETQYF. CDR3 DNA sequence: TGTGCCAGCAGCGCACAGCAAGAGACCCAGTACTTC.

The chain has TRBV6-1 and TRBJ1-2, with D possibly TRBD1 on 6 matching bases. V lost 5 bases to trimming and J lost 6 bases, with 16 bases between them. The CDR3 is 14 residues long. The V gene's germline CDR1 is MNHNS and CDR2 SASEGT. The CDR3 reads CASSRLGGGDGYTF. The CDR3 DNA is TGTGCCAGCAGTAGGCTTGGGGGCGGCGATGGCTACACCTTC.

The rearrangement joins TRBV7-2 to TRBJ2-3, with D possibly matching TRBD1 (5 bases). Trimming stripped 6 bases from V and 7 bases from J, with 17 bases between. The CDR3 totals 14 residues. Germline CDR1 SGHTA, CDR2 FQGNSA. The CDR3 nucleotides read TGTGCCAGCAGACAGCCTGGGGCTCCAAATACGCAGTATTTT. This encodes CASRQPGAPNTQYF.

The chain employs TRBV7-2 and TRBJ2-1; TRBD2 agrees at 8 bases. V lost 5 bases, J lost 10 bases, and 16 bases stayed unmatched. The CDR3 sequence is 16 residues long. CDR1 is SGHTA and CDR2 is FQGNSA in the germline V gene. As DNA, the CDR3 is TGTGCCAGCAGCCCCGGGGGGGGTGATCATTCAGAAGAGCAGTTCTTC. Protein product: CASSPGGGDHSEEQFF. Supplemented by reference TRBV7-2 and TRBJ2-1, the full variable domain reads GAGVSQSPSNKVTEKGKDVELRCDPISGHTALYWYRQSLGQGLEFLIYFQGNSAPDKSGLPSDRFSAERTGGSVSTLTIQRTQQEDSAVYLCASSPGGGDHSEEQFFGPGTRLTVL.

V usage is TRBV10-1 and J usage is TRBJ1-2, with a weak D call TRBD1 (5 bases). CDR3 length: 13 residues. Germline CDR1 WNHNN, CDR2 SYGVQD (reference sequence). V was pared by 4 bases and J by 3 bases, with 9 bases between. CDR3 region: CASSAVRDYGYTF. Here the CDR3 DNA reads TGCGCCAGCAGTGCGGTCAGGGACTATGGCTACACCTTC.

The chain combines TRBV11-2 with TRBJ1-2; no reliable D call. The V gene lost 0 bases and the J gene lost 8 bases, with 7 bases spanning the gap. The CDR3 runs 12 residues. CDR1 and CDR2 (germline): SGHAT, FQNNGV. DNA for the CDR3: TGTGCCAGCAGCTTAGACGGTCTAGGCTACACCTTC. Its protein product is CASSLDGLGYTF.

CDR3 residues: CASSHAAGGAGGNNEQFF. CDR3 DNA: TGCGCCAGCAGCCACGCGGCAGGGGGAGCGGGGGGGAACAATGAGCAGTTCTTC. This rearrangement joins TRBV5-1 to TRBJ2-1, with 10 bases fitting TRBD2. The CDR3 has 18 amino acids. Germline V gene sequence: CDR1 SGHRS, CDR2 YFSETQ. V dropped 4 bases and J dropped 5; count of bases not matched to a gene: 15.

This chain connects TRBV27 to TRBJ1-2, with D perhaps TRBD1 (6 bases). From germline, CDR1 is MNHEY and CDR2 SMNVEV (reference sequence). The CDR3 extends over 14 amino acids. Between the trimmed V and J ends, which lost 8 bases and 6 bases, there was a span of 19 bases. The CDR3 spells CASRGLGGANGYTF. The CDR3 nucleotides are TGTGCCAGCCGCGGCCTTGGGGGCGCAAATGGCTACACCTTC.

The rearrangement joins TRBV9 to TRBJ2-5; D may be TRBD2 (7 bases). Trimming cost V 6 bases and J 5 bases, with 20 bases left between them. The CDR3 length is 15 residues. CDR1 and CDR2 (germline): SGDLS, YYNGEE. CDR3: CASTSGGGAWETQYF. DNA of the CDR3: TGTGCCAGCACCTCAGGAGGGGGGGCCTGGGAGACCCAGTACTTC.

This rearrangement joins TRBV10-1 to TRBJ2-5; D gene ambiguous. Germline V gene data show CDR1 as WNHNN and CDR2 as SYGVQD (reference sequence). V lost 6 bases to trimming and J lost 4 bases, with 15 bases between them. The CDR3 sequence is 14 residues long. For the CDR3, the DNA is TGCGCCAGCAGCGATAGTTTGCCCCGAGAGACCCAGTACTTC. Its protein product is CASSDSLPRETQYF.

The chain is built from TRBV7-8 and TRBJ2-7; TRBD2 matches at 7 bases. V gave up 5 bases and J gave up 3 bases; unmatched junction bases: 7. The CDR3 contains 14 residues. Germline assignment: CDR1 SGHVS and CDR2 FQNEAQ. CDR3 sequence (DNA): TGTGCCAGCAGCGAGAGGGAGGGAGACTACGAGCAGTACTTC. It is translated as CASSEREGDYEQYF. Supplemented by reference TRBV7-8 and TRBJ2-7, the full variable domain reads GAGVSQSPRYKVAKRGQDVALRCDPISGHVSLFWYQQALGQGPEFLTYFQNEAQLDKSGLPSDRFFAERPEGSVSTLKIQRTQQEDSAVYLCASSEREGDYEQYFGPGTRLTVT.

The chain recombines TRBV23-1 with TRBJ2-3, with TRBD1 matching 10 bases. TRBV23-1 is an open reading frame whose function is uncertain. The CDR3 has 15 residues. The V and J ends lost 8 bases and 0 bases, in that order; junction bases with no gene match: 5. The CDR3 DNA follows: TGCGCCAGCCGCTGGACAGGGGGAAGCACAGATACGCAGTATTTT. Its protein product is CASRWTGGSTDTQYF.

The chain recombines TRBV5-1 with TRBJ2-7, with 10 bases fitting TRBD2. Germline V CDR1 and CDR2: SGHRS, YFSETQ. This CDR3 has 14 residues. J was trimmed by 4 bases and V by 3 bases; bases with no gene match: 4. In DNA form, the CDR3 reads TGCGCCAGCAGCTCTAGCGGGAGAAGTTACGAGCAGTACTTC. This codes for CASSSSGRSYEQYF.

This clone is a singleton in its sample. The chain is built from TRBV25-1 and TRBJ1-2; the D is unclear. V dropped 11 bases and J dropped 4 bases, with 14 bases sitting between them. This CDR3 has 12 amino acids. Germline CDR1 MGHDK, CDR2 SYGVNS. CDR3 amino acids: CALFYRVYGYTF. The DNA for the CDR3 is TGTGCCCTCTTCTACCGGGTCTATGGCTACACCTTC.

V is TRBV5-4 and J is TRBJ2-1; D remains unclear. Trimming stripped 4 bases from V and 6 bases from J, with 8 bases between. The CDR3 sequence is 12 residues long. Germline V lookup: CDR1 SGHNT, CDR2 YYREEE (reference sequence). The CDR3, as DNA: TGTGCCAGCAGCCCTAGACTCAATGAGCAGTTCTTC. Translated, it gives CASSPRLNEQFF. Complete variable domain (other parts from reference TRBV5-4 and TRBJ2-1): ETGVTQSPTHLIKTRGQQVTLRCSSQSGHNTVSWYQQALGQGPQFIFQYYREEENGRGNFPPRFSGLQFPNYSSELNVNALELDDSALYLCASSPRLNEQFFGPGTRLTVL.

The J gene is TRBJ2-5, the V gene TRBV10-1; 14 bases agree with TRBD2. J gave up 5 bases and V 3 bases, and 5 bases lay outside the gene matches. In germline, CDR1 is WNHNN, CDR2 SYGVQD (reference sequence). The CDR3 is 16 residues long. The CDR3 sequence is CASSDPTSGGDETQYF. The CDR3 DNA is TGCGCCAGCAGTGACCCGACTAGCGGGGGGGACGAGACCCAGTACTTC.

The gene calls are TRBV19 and TRBJ1-3; TRBD1 agrees at 9 bases. The V gene end was trimmed by 4 bases and the J gene end by 4 bases; junction bases not matched to a gene: 5. The CDR3 runs to 15 residues. The V gene's germline CDR1 is LNHDA and CDR2 SQIVND (reference sequence). CDR3 protein: CASSNRDREGNTIYF. In nucleotides, the CDR3 is TGTGCCAGTAGTAACCGGGACAGGGAAGGAAACACCATATATTTT. Based on the CDR3 plus reference TRBV19 and TRBJ1-3, the full variable domain is DGGITQSPKYLFRKEGQNVTLSCEQNLNHDAMYWYRQDPGQGLRLIYYSQIVNDFQKGDIAEGYSVSREKKESFPLTVTSAQKNPTAFYLCASSNRDREGNTIYFGEGSWLTVV.

The V call is TRBV9, the J call TRBJ2-1, with TRBD2 as a possible D gene (7 bases). Germline lookup yields CDR1 SGDLS and CDR2 YYNGEE. V lost 0 bases and J 4 bases, leaving 14 bases between the germline ends. This CDR3 contains 16 residues. The CDR3 reads CASSVVRGAKYNEQFF. In DNA form, the CDR3 reads TGTGCCAGCAGCGTAGTTCGGGGGGCCAAGTACAATGAGCAGTTCTTC. Drawing the rest from reference TRBV9 and TRBJ2-1, the complete variable domain is DSGVTQTPKHLITATGQRVTLRCSPRSGDLSVYWYQQSLDQGLQFLIQYYNGEERAKGNILERFSAQQFPDLHSELNLSSLELGDSALYFCASSVVRGAKYNEQFFGPGTRLTVL.

The chain carries TRBV2 and TRBJ2-7; D might be TRBD1 (5 bases). Trimming pared 8 bases from V and 6 bases from J, leaving 20 bases between. This CDR3 spans 14 amino acids. CDR1 is SNHLY and CDR2 is FYNNEI in the germline V gene. Here the CDR3 DNA reads TGTGCCAGCCTATTAGAAGGAGCAGGGTTCGAGCAGTACTTC. Translated, it gives CASLLEGAGFEQYF.

This chain connects TRBV25-1 to TRBJ1-3; D may be TRBD1 (6 bases). The CDR3 runs to 15 residues. CDR1 is MGHDK and CDR2 is SYGVNS in the germline V gene. The germline V and J ends were trimmed by 3 bases and 2 bases, with 11 bases remaining between them. The CDR3 reads CASSDAPGAGNTIYF. The CDR3, as DNA: TGTGCCAGCAGTGACGCCCCAGGGGCTGGAAACACCATATATTTT.

J is TRBJ2-3 and V is TRBV5-4; 8 nucleotides match TRBD1. The CDR3 runs to 15 residues. Trimming removed 4 bases from V and 4 bases from J; junction bases left unmatched: 8. Germline loops: CDR1 SGHNT, CDR2 YYREEE (reference sequence). CDR3 in DNA: TGTGCCAGCAGCCTCGGACAGGGTAGTCCAGATACGCAGTATTTT. This encodes CASSLGQGSPDTQYF. Drawing the rest from reference TRBV5-4 and TRBJ2-3, the complete variable domain is ETGVTQSPTHLIKTRGQQVTLRCSSQSGHNTVSWYQQALGQGPQFIFQYYREEENGRGNFPPRFSGLQFPNYSSELNVNALELDDSALYLCASSLGQGSPDTQYFGPGTRLTVL.

This rearrangement joins TRBV19 to TRBJ1-1; no firm D call. CDR3 size: 11 residues. Germline CDR1 reads LNHDA; CDR2 reads SQIVND (reference sequence). The ends were cut back, 6 bases at V and 14 bases at J, with 16 bases in the middle. The DNA of the CDR3 is TGTGCCAGTAGGGGAGTTAGGAACACCTTCTTT. It translates to CASRGVRNTFF.

A remark on this clone: One junction end disagrees with the germline gene, perhaps due to a read error. The J gene is TRBJ1-3, the V gene TRBV6-4; D is unresolved. CDR1 and CDR2 from the germline V gene are MRHNA and SNTAGT. This CDR3 is 18 amino acids long. The CDR3 DNA sequence: TGTACCAGCAATACTATAGAAATGGGTGTCAGCTCTGGAAACACCATATATTTT. This encodes CTSNTIEMGVSSGNTIYF.

The CDR3 reads CASSSGQGRAFAAFF. The CDR3 DNA reads as TGTGCCAGCAGTTCAGGACAGGGTAGGGCCTTTGCAGCTTTCTTT. The rearrangement links TRBV6-1 to TRBJ1-1; 8 bases agree with TRBD1. The CDR3 is made up of 15 amino acids. The V gene end was trimmed by 5 bases and the J gene end by 10 bases; junction bases not matched to a gene: 15. CDR1 MNHNS and CDR2 SASEGT come from the germline V gene.

V gene TRBV5-1 combines with J gene TRBJ2-7; the match to TRBD1 covers 8 bases. The J segment lost 5 bases and the V segment lost 4 bases, leaving 8 bases of the junction unmatched. The CDR3 is 14 residues long. Germline V CDR1 and CDR2: SGHRS, YFSETQ. The CDR3 reads CASSPGGPGDEQYF. The CDR3 bases are TGCGCCAGCAGCCCAGGGGGCCCGGGGGACGAGCAGTACTTC.

CDR3 sequence reads: CASSIGNQGRFF. CDR3 sequence (DNA): TGTGCCAGTAGTATAGGGAACCAGGGGCGATTCTTC. The chain recombines TRBV19 with TRBJ2-1; maybe TRBD1 (6 bases). Between the trimmed V and J ends, which lost 1 base and 16 bases, there was a span of 14 bases. Germline V gene data show CDR1 as LNHDA and CDR2 as SQIVND (reference sequence). The CDR3 sequence is 12 residues long.

The chain joins TRBV6-5 to TRBJ2-3; D unresolved. The CDR3 loop spans 12 amino acids. Trimming stripped 6 bases from V and 4 bases from J, with 8 bases between. Germline CDR1 MNHEY, CDR2 SVGAGI. The CDR3 loop reads CASSQSPDTQYF. The CDR3 DNA follows: TGTGCCAGCAGCCAAAGCCCAGATACGCAGTATTTT.

V gene TRBV19 combines with J gene TRBJ1-2; perhaps TRBD1 as D (5 bases). Deletions cut 3 bases from V and 5 bases from J, with 7 bases between. Germline V gene sequence: CDR1 LNHDA, CDR2 SQIVND (reference sequence). The CDR3 is made up of 12 amino acids. As DNA, the CDR3 is TGTGCCAGTAGTATTCCAGGGTATGGCTACACCTTC. Translation: CASSIPGYGYTF.